This T cell receptor beta chain emerged from a study of cytomegalovirus exposure and HLA in healthy donors. Regarding the study as a whole: It emerged from a later analysis that several of the most significant clusters appeared to be linked to common viral pathogens.

Primers: 60 Vbeta forward and 13 Jbeta reverse. Produced via immunoSEQ multiplex PCR; TCRdb's table is partial and in-frame only. The sample holds fewer than 200,000 clones, roughly four fifths seen once. Note on this clone: Its antigen is not known. Other DNA sequences in the sample encode the same CDR3.

Per the germline V gene, CDR1 is MNHEY and CDR2 is SVGAGI. The CDR3 spans 14 residues. V was cut by 4 bases and J by 4 bases, with 11 bases left in between. The TCR sequence derives from a woman aged 25-40 years in good health and CMV-seronegative. The V and J genes are TRBV6-5 and TRBJ1-5; D is perhaps TRBD1 (5 bases). Sequences were obtained from PBMCs. The CDR3 loop reads CASSSGTDNQPQHF. The CDR3 region has the DNA TGTGCCAGCAGTTCCGGGACTGATAATCAGCCCCAGCATTTT.